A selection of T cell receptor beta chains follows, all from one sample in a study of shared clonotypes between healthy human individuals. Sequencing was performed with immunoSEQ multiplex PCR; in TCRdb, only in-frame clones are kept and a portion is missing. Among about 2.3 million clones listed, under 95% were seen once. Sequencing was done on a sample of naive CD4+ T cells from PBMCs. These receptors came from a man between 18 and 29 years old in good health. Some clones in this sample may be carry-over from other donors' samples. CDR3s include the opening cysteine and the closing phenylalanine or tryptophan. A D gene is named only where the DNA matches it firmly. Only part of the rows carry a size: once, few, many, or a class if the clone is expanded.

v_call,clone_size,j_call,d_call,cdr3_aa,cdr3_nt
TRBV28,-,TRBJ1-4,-,CASRTPAPPREKLFF,TGTGCCAGCAGAACCCCTGCTCCCCCGAGGGAAAAACTGTTTTTT
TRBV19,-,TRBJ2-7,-,CASRDQRTYEQYF,TGTGCCAGCCGGGACCAACGGACCTACGAGCAGTACTTC
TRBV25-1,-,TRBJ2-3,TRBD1,CASSDRTGYSSTDTQYF,TGTGCCAGCAGTGATCGGACAGGATATTCTAGCACAGATACGCAGTATTTT
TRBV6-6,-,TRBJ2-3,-,CASSYSRSGVADTQYF,TGTGCCAGCAGTTACTCGCGCTCGGGAGTGGCAGATACGCAGTATTTT
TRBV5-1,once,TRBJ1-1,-,CASSSGGVQGTEAFF,TGCGCCAGCAGCTCGGGAGGGGTACAGGGAACTGAAGCTTTCTTT
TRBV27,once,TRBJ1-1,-,CASSFRTENTEAFF,TGTGCCAGCAGTTTTAGGACAGAGAACACTGAAGCTTTCTTT
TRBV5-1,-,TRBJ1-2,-,CASSPDSYGYTF,TGCGCCAGCAGCCCGGACAGCTATGGCTACACCTTC
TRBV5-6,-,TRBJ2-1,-,CASSLDQGGEQFF,TGTGCCAGCAGCTTAGACCAGGGCGGTGAGCAGTTCTTC
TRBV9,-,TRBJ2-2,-,CASSSPTEHGELFF,TGTGCCAGCAGCTCCCCGACAGAGCACGGGGAGCTGTTTTTT
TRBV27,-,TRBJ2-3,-,CASSPSPPKGSTQYF,TGTGCCAGCAGTCCCTCCCCACCAAAGGGGAGTACGCAGTATTTT
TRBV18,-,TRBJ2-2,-,CASSPPGGMNTGELFF,TGTGCCAGCTCACCACCGGGCGGCATGAACACCGGGGAGCTGTTTTTT
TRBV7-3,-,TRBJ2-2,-,CASSTGLTGELFF,TGTGCCAGCAGCACCGGACTAACCGGGGAGCTGTTTTTT
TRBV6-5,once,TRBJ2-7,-,CASSTSRDGSYEQYF,TGTGCCAGCAGTACATCACGTGACGGTTCCTACGAGCAGTACTTC
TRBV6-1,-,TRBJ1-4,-,CASSERAMETNEKLFF,TGTGCCAGCAGTGAAAGGGCCATGGAGACTAATGAAAAACTGTTTTTT
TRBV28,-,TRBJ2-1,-,CASSLGGAVSYNEQFF,TGTGCCAGCAGTTTAGGGGGAGCGGTCTCCTACAATGAGCAGTTCTTC
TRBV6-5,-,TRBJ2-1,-,CASRDPLGEQFF,TGTGCCAGCAGGGACCCATTGGGGGAGCAGTTCTTC
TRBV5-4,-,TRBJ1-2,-,CASSLEARRVYGYTF,TGTGCCAGCAGCTTGGAAGCCCGGCGGGTCTATGGCTACACCTTC
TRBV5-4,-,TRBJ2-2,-,CASSLDTNTGELFF,TGTGCCAGCAGCTTGGATACGAACACCGGGGAGCTGTTTTTT
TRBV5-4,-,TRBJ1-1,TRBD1,CASSLQGALGTEAFF,TGTGCCAGCAGTTTACAGGGGGCGCTTGGAACTGAAGCTTTCTTT
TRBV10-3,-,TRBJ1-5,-,CAISDRVNQPQHF,TGTGCCATCAGTGACAGGGTCAATCAGCCCCAGCATTTT
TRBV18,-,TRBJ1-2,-,CASSQDTNYGYTF,TGTGCCAGCTCACAGGACACGAACTATGGCTACACCTTC
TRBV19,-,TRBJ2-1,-,CASSPYAGSSYNEQFF,TGTGCCAGTAGTCCTTATGCAGGAAGCTCCTACAATGAGCAGTTCTTC
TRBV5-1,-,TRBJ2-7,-,CASSFVPSSGLEQYF,TGCGCCAGCAGCTTTGTTCCTAGCAGTGGGCTCGAGCAGTACTTC
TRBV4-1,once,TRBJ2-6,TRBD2,CASRSLPRGGRANVLTF,TGCGCCAGCAGATCCTTACCACGGGGGGGACGGGCCAACGTCCTGACTTTC
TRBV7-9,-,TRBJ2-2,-,CASSLAIGGTGELFF,TGTGCCAGCAGCTTAGCGATAGGGGGCACCGGGGAGCTGTTTTTT
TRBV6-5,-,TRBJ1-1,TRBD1,CASRRRGGADTEAFF,TGTGCCAGCAGACGACGAGGGGGCGCCGACACTGAAGCTTTCTTT
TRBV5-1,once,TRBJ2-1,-,CASSLSSADNEQFF,TGCGCCAGCAGCTTGTCTAGCGCCGACAATGAGCAGTTCTTC
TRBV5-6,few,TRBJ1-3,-,CASSLSGNTIYF,TGTGCCAGCAGCTTGTCAGGAAACACCATATATTTT
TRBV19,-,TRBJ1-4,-,CASSIEGLNNEKLFF,TGTGCCAGTAGTATTGAGGGGTTGAATAATGAAAAACTGTTTTTT
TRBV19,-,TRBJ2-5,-,CASSGQGQETQYF,TGTGCCAGTAGTGGGCAGGGACAAGAGACCCAGTACTTC
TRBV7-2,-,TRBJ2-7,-,CASSLVAGSYEQYF,TGTGCCAGCAGCTTAGTGGCAGGGAGCTACGAGCAGTACTTC
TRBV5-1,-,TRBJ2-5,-,CASSWRDRKETQYF,TGCGCCAGCAGCTGGAGGGACAGAAAAGAGACCCAGTACTTC
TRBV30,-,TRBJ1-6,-,CAWDKSSYNSPLHF,TGTGCCTGGGACAAAAGCTCCTATAATTCACCCCTCCACTTT
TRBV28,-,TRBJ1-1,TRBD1,CASSLALGQGGITEAFF,TGTGCCAGCAGTTTGGCCCTTGGACAGGGTGGAATCACTGAAGCTTTCTTT
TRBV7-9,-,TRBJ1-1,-,CASSPTDTEAFF,TGTGCCAGCAGCCCGACAGACACTGAAGCTTTCTTT
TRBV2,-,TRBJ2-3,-,CASSAGVGPNPDTQYF,TGTGCCAGCAGTGCGGGAGTCGGACCCAACCCAGATACGCAGTATTTT